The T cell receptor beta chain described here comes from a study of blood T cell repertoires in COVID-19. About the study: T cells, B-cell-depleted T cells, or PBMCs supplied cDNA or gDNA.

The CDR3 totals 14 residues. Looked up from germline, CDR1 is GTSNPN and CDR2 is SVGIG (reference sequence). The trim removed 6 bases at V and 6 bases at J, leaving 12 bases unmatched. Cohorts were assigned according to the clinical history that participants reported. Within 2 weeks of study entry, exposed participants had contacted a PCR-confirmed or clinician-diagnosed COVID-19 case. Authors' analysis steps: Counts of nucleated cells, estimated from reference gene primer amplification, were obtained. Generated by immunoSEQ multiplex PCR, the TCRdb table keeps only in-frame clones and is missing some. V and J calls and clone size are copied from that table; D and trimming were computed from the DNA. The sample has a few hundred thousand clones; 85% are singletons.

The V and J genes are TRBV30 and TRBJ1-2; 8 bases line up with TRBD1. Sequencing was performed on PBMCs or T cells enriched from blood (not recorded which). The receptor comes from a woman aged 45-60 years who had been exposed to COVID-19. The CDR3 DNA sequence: TGTGCCTGTTCGGTGGGACAGGCGTTTAATGGCTACACCTTC. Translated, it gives CACSVGQAFNGYTF. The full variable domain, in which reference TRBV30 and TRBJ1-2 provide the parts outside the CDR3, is SQTIHQWPATLVQPVGSPLSLECTVEGTSNPNLYWYRQAAGRGLQLLFYSVGIGQISSEVPQNLSASRPQDRQFILSSKKLLLSDSGFYLCACSVGQAFNGYTFGSGTRLTVV.